The T cell receptor (beta chain) described here comes from a study of CD8 T cells in Susac syndrome. The CDR3 is 12 amino acids. V lost 1 base, J lost 8 bases, and 11 bases lay in between. CDR1 is SQVTM and CDR2 is ANQGSEA in the germline V gene. Reverse transcription of 0.5 to 1 ug RNA was performed with random hexamers. The authors amplified TCR beta CDR3 across 54 Vbeta and 13 Jbeta using immunoSEQ multiplex PCR. TCRdb passed the immunoSEQ multiplex PCR reads through MiXCR, listing each CDR3 protein once. The data show some 170,000 distinct CDR3 sequences, approximately 93% seen once. V is TRBV29-1 and J is TRBJ1-2; D is undetermined. Sequenced sample: CD4+ T cells from PBMCs. The TCR originated in a human donor with multiple sclerosis. CDR3 sequence (DNA): TGCAGCGTTGAAGTCCCTTCGAGAGGCTACACCTTC. Its translation: CSVEVPSRGYTF.